These 27 T cell receptor beta chains were all obtained from the same sample, sequenced in a study of blood T cell repertoires in COVID-19. Assay used: immunoSEQ multiplex PCR; TCRdb lists only in-frame clones, some missing. The top ten clones hold 7.6% of a sample with under 140,000 clones, approximately 70% of them seen once. Input material: peripheral blood. The source of these receptors is a woman aged 55 to 70 with acute or convalescent COVID-19.

The chain joins TRBV5-1 to TRBJ1-3; 12 bases agree with TRBD1. The CDR3 contains 17 residues. V trimming: 4 bases; J trimming: 0 bases; junction bases outside the gene matches: 5. Germline V lookup: CDR1 SGHRS, CDR2 YFSETQ. The CDR3 sequence is CASSAGTGGLSGNTIYF. Written as DNA, the CDR3 is TGCGCCAGCAGCGCCGGGACAGGGGGCCTCTCTGGAAACACCATATATTTT. The entire variable domain, with the rest obtained from reference TRBV5-1 and TRBJ1-3, is as follows: KAGVTQTPRYLIKTRGQQVTLSCSPISGHRSVSWYQQTPGQGLQFLFEYFSETQRNKGNFPGRFSGRQFSNSRSEMNVSTLELGDSALYLCASSAGTGGLSGNTIYFGEGSWLTVV.

The CDR3 sequence is CASGTGTSYEQYF. CDR3 DNA: TGTGCCAGCGGCACAGGGACGTCCTACGAGCAGTACTTC. This chain connects TRBV12-3 or TRBV12-4 to TRBJ2-7, with D possibly being TRBD1 (6 bases). The V end lost 8 bases, the J end lost 1 base, and 12 bases lay between the germline ends. This CDR3 spans 13 amino acids.

The chain carries TRBV5-1 and TRBJ2-3; 10 bases are shared with TRBD1. The germline V gene encodes CDR1 SGHRS and CDR2 YFSETQ. V was clipped by 0 bases and J by 5 bases; unmatched bases: 15. This CDR3 region has 19 residues. As DNA, the CDR3 is TGCGCCAGCAGCTTGGCCGTCCGCGTGAGGACAGGGGGTGGAGATACGCAGTATTTT. Translating gives CASSLAVRVRTGGGDTQYF.

CDR3 DNA: TGTGCCAGCAGTCAGCAGGGGAACACTGAAGCTTTCTTT. Translation gives CASSQQGNTEAFF. The chain carries TRBV12-3 or TRBV12-4 and TRBJ1-1; D might be TRBD1 (5 bases). The V end was cut by 5 bases, the J end by 1 base, with 8 bases between. The CDR3 consists of 13 residues.

This clone came up once. This chain links TRBV12-3 or TRBV12-4 with TRBJ2-7, with D perhaps matching TRBD1 (5 bases). V shed 6 bases and J shed 2 bases, with 11 bases lying between them. This CDR3 is built from 13 residues. The CDR3 sequence is CASSLDTTYEQYF. CDR3 DNA: TGTGCCAGCAGCCTGGACACAACCTACGAGCAGTACTTC.

Only one count was recorded for this clone. This rearrangement joins TRBV12-5 to TRBJ1-5; no reliable D call. CDR1 is LGHNT and CDR2 is FRNRAP in the germline V gene. Trimming pared 6 bases from V and 4 bases from J, leaving 10 bases between. There are 13 residues in the CDR3. CDR3 amino acids: CASGVIGNQPQHF. In DNA form, the CDR3 reads TGTGCTAGTGGCGTTATCGGTAATCAGCCCCAGCATTTT.

The genes are TRBV28 and TRBJ1-1; 8 bases are shared with TRBD1. Germline lookup yields CDR1 MDHEN and CDR2 SYDVKM. The CDR3 extends over 17 amino acids. Trimming at V came to 4 bases and at J to 0 bases, leaving 10 bases not matched to a gene. CDR3 amino acids: CASSSNPGQAMNTEAFF. CDR3 coding DNA: TGTGCCAGCAGTTCCAACCCGGGACAGGCTATGAACACTGAAGCTTTCTTT.

The table lists this clone with a few counts. V gene TRBV12-3 or TRBV12-4 combines with J gene TRBJ2-1; weak D call: TRBD2 (6 bases). Trimming took off 3 bases at V and 8 bases at J, with 11 bases between the two ends. This CDR3 comprises 13 residues. Here the CDR3 reads CASSFRREDEQFF. DNA of the CDR3: TGTGCCAGCAGTTTCAGGAGGGAGGATGAGCAGTTCTTC.

V is TRBV5-5 and J is TRBJ1-5; no reliable D call. Germline lookup yields CDR1 SGHKS and CDR2 YYEKEE (reference sequence). The CDR3 covers 15 residues. The germline V and J ends were trimmed by 3 bases and 0 bases, with 10 bases remaining between them. CDR3 residues: CASSYVHSSNQPQHF. CDR3 sequence (DNA): TGTGCCAGCAGCTACGTCCACAGTAGCAATCAGCCCCAGCATTTT.

The chain links TRBV18 to TRBJ2-7; D is perhaps TRBD2 (5 bases). The CDR3 runs 13 residues. From germline, CDR1 is KGHSH and CDR2 LQKENI. Trimming removed 1 base at V and 7 bases at J, with 11 bases between. The CDR3 DNA reads TGTGCCAGCTCACCACGAGGGTCTGGGGAGCAGTACTTC. Protein: CASSPRGSGEQYF.

V and J are TRBV5-1 and TRBJ1-4, with 9 positions matching TRBD1. The V gene's germline CDR1 is SGHRS and CDR2 YFSETQ. With V trimmed by 2 bases and J by 4 bases, 6 bases remained unmatched. The CDR3 covers 16 residues. The CDR3 region is CASSLPKTGGNEKLFF. In nucleotides, the CDR3 is TGCGCCAGCAGCTTACCGAAGACAGGGGGTAATGAAAAACTGTTTTTT.

This clone was found a few times. The chain is built from TRBV27 and TRBJ2-1; 10 bases are a match to TRBD2. J gave up 3 bases and V 6 bases, and 8 bases lay outside the gene matches. Germline values: CDR1 MNHEY, CDR2 SMNVEV (reference sequence). CDR3 length: 16 amino acids. The CDR3 here is CASSRGGTSVYNEQFF. The CDR3 DNA follows: TGTGCCAGCAGCCGAGGAGGGACTAGCGTCTACAATGAGCAGTTCTTC.

The CDR3 DNA reads TGTGCCAGCAGCTTAGCTGGCGGGGGGACGCGAGTGGGGCAGTATTTT. Encoded protein: CASSLAGGGTRVGQYF. The chain couples TRBV7-8 to TRBJ2-3; TRBD2 aligns across 8 bases. In germline, CDR1 is SGHVS, CDR2 FQNEAQ. The CDR3 is 16 residues long. With V trimmed by 0 bases and J by 11 bases, 13 bases remained unmatched.

This clone was seen more than once but under ten times. This chain links TRBV7-2 with TRBJ2-3; 7 bases map to TRBD2. The J segment lost 1 base and the V segment lost 5 bases, leaving 6 bases of the junction unmatched. CDR3 length equals 15 residues. CDR1 is SGHTA, CDR2 FQGNSA, per germline. CDR3 protein: CASSPRGGGTDTQYF. As DNA, the CDR3 is TGTGCCAGCAGCCCCCGTGGGGGGGGCACAGATACGCAGTATTTT.

In regard to this clone: The same CDR3 also results from other DNA sequences found in this sample. The V call is TRBV28, the J call TRBJ1-5; D gene ambiguous. Trimming shortened V by 3 bases and J by 2 bases, and 11 bases separated the two germline ends. CDR1 and CDR2 (germline): MDHEN, SYDVKM. This CDR3 has 15 residues. The CDR3 sequence: CASSLVLGGNQPQHF. The CDR3 nucleotides are TGTGCCAGCAGTTTGGTCTTAGGAGGCAATCAGCCCCAGCATTTT. The full variable domain, completed using reference TRBV28 and TRBJ1-5, is DVKVTQSSRYLVKRTGEKVFLECVQDMDHENMFWYRQDPGLGLRLIYFSYDVKMKEKGDIPEGYSVSREKKERFSLILESASTNQTSMYLCASSLVLGGNQPQHFGDGTRLSIL.

In the case of this clone: No DNA is shown, since the ends of the CDR3 on it are uncertain; the CDR3 is the one TCRdb lists. The genes are TRBV3-1 (or the pseudogene TRBV3-2) and TRBJ2-5; no DNA check was done on the table's D call, TRBD1. The CDR3 spans 12 amino acids, including both terminal residues. CDR1 and CDR2 from the germline V gene are LGHDT and YNNKEL (reference sequence). The CDR3: CASSQVGTGSYF.

This clone was seen a few times. The chain joins TRBV18 to TRBJ2-5, with TRBD1 matching over 9 bases. CDR3 length: 17 amino acids. Germline V gives CDR1 KGHSH, CDR2 LQKENI. V lost 1 base and J lost 5; bases outside the gene matches: 11. Here the CDR3 reads CASSPRTRTGVAETQYF. The CDR3, as DNA: TGTGCCAGCTCACCACGTACACGGACAGGGGTTGCGGAGACCCAGTACTTC.

This chain connects TRBV2 to TRBJ1-1; the match to TRBD1 covers 9 bases. The germline V gene encodes CDR1 SNHLY and CDR2 FYNNEI. The CDR3 is made up of 14 amino acids. The V segment lost 7 bases and the J segment 1 base; nucleotides outside the gene matches: 4. Written as DNA, the CDR3 is TGTGCCAGCACCAAGACAGGGGGGAACACTGAAGCTTTCTTT. Translating gives CASTKTGGNTEAFF. The entire variable domain, with the rest obtained from reference TRBV2 and TRBJ1-1, is as follows: EPEVTQTPSHQVTQMGQEVILRCVPISNHLYFYWYRQILGQKVEFLVSFYNNEISEKSEIFDDQFSVERPDGSNFTLKIRSTKLEDSAMYFCASTKTGGNTEAFFGQGTRLTVV.

The chain joins TRBV6-6 to TRBJ1-2; TRBD1 aligns across 9 bases. Trimming removed 5 bases from V and 8 bases from J; junction bases left unmatched: 9. The CDR3 contains 14 residues. Germline CDR1 is MNHNY and CDR2 is SVGAGI (reference sequence). In DNA form, the CDR3 reads TGTGCCAGCAGTACCTCCGGGACAGGGAAAGGCTACACCTTC. Translating it yields CASSTSGTGKGYTF.

The V gene is TRBV6-5, the J gene TRBJ2-6; D is perhaps TRBD1 (5 bases). This CDR3 spans 15 amino acids. Germline V gives CDR1 MNHEY, CDR2 SVGAGI. With 5 bases removed from V and 1 base from J, the gap between germline ends came to 9 bases. The CDR3: CASSPTASGANVLTF. The CDR3, as DNA: TGTGCCAGCAGTCCGACAGCGTCTGGGGCCAACGTCCTGACTTTC.

This chain uses TRBV6-5 with TRBJ1-2; TRBD1 matches at 8 bases. J gave up 7 bases and V 5 bases, and 6 bases lay outside the gene matches. The CDR3 is 13 amino acids. Germline V gives CDR1 MNHEY, CDR2 SVGAGI. CDR3 protein: CASSPQGGFGYTF. Written as DNA, the CDR3 is TGTGCCAGCAGTCCACAGGGGGGCTTTGGCTACACCTTC.

The chain is built from TRBV30 and TRBJ2-5; a weak D match, TRBD1 (7 bases). The germline V gene encodes CDR1 GTSNPN and CDR2 SVGIG (reference sequence). The CDR3 extends over 12 amino acids. The V end was cut by 3 bases, the J end by 7 bases, with 12 bases between. CDR3 sequence (DNA): TGTGCCTGGAGGCGACAGGGAGGGACCCAGTACTTC. This gives the protein CAWRRQGGTQYF.

This chain links TRBV10-3 with TRBJ2-1; 10 nucleotides agree with TRBD2. The V and J ends lost 9 bases and 8 bases, in that order; junction bases with no gene match: 10. CDR1 and CDR2 (germline): ENHRY, SYGVKD. CDR3 length: 14 amino acids. Here the CDR3 reads CAIAGSGGIYEQFF. DNA of the CDR3: TGTGCCATAGCCGGTAGCGGGGGGATATATGAGCAGTTCTTC.

This clone was recorded once. A junction end diverges from the germline sequence, so it may reflect a read error. The chain is built from TRBV28 and TRBJ2-3; TRBD1 agrees at 10 bases. Germline V CDR1 and CDR2: MDHEN, SYDVKM. This CDR3 has 13 amino acids. CDR3 protein: CASSTGTGVLAGF. The CDR3 nucleotides read TGTGCCAGCAGTACCGGGACAGGGGTTTTAGCGGGTTTT.

This clone has just a few counts. The rearrangement joins TRBV11-2 to TRBJ1-2; D gene ambiguous. V lost 0 bases to trimming and J lost 6 bases, with 8 bases between them. CDR1 and CDR2 (germline): SGHAT, FQNNGV. The CDR3 consists of 13 residues. The CDR3 DNA follows: TGTGCCAGCAGCTTAGACTTCACAGATGGCTACACCTTC. Its translation is CASSLDFTDGYTF.

J is TRBJ2-3 and V is TRBV5-1; D might be TRBD1 (5 bases). The CDR3 contains 13 residues. V shed 6 bases and J shed 6 bases, with 14 bases lying between them. Germline assignment: CDR1 SGHRS and CDR2 YFSETQ. The CDR3 loop is CASKDQGADTQYF. In nucleotides, the CDR3 is TGCGCCAGCAAGGACCAGGGTGCGGATACGCAGTATTTT.

The chain uses TRBV19 and TRBJ1-4; the D gene is possibly TRBD1 (5 bases). CDR1 and CDR2 (germline): LNHDA, SQIVND (reference sequence). This CDR3 is 14 amino acids long. V shed 4 bases and J shed 8 bases, with 14 bases lying between them. CDR3 protein: CASSSQGQGEKLFF. The CDR3 bases are TGTGCCAGTAGTAGCCAAGGACAAGGAGAAAAACTGTTTTTT.